This T cell receptor (beta chain) was sequenced for a study of blood T cell repertoires in COVID-19 (dated by TCRdb to the early 2020s). Regarding the study in general: Collaborator samples came from the United States, Italy and Spain and covered acute and convalescent phases of COVID-19. The prospective study material was composed of cDNA or gDNA derived from T cells, B-cell-depleted T cells, or PBMCs. The dataset comprised deeply sampled blood TCRbeta repertoires from subjects exposed to, actively infected with, or recovered from COVID-19. The repertoires were made available in a free public database intended to serve as a resource for research on the immune response to SARS-CoV-2. The samples were drawn from two sources: the first 160 participants of the ongoing ImmuneRACE study, and 950 to 1,500 subjects contributed by 6 global collaborators. The sample metadata nearly always contained a de-identified subject ID, COVID-19 status, age in years and sex. Where available, HLA class I and class II types were obtained from metadata supplied by the sample provider rather than from assay-based typing.

Comments on this clone: This clone's antigen is unknown. The sample holds no much larger clone one base away, and base qualities are not on file.

V loses 5 bases at its end and J loses 6 bases; junction bases beyond the gene matches: 10. Based on the germline V gene, the CDR1 and CDR2 sequences are SGHVS and FQNEAQ. Taken from cysteine to phenylalanine, the CDR3 has 14 residues. This entry keeps only the CDR3 DNA: 42 bases, framed from base 1. Collaborating institutions collected whole blood in K2EDTA tubes following their own protocols. For TCRbeta analysis, collaborators shipped samples as frozen whole blood, isolated PBMCs, or DNA extracted from either of those sample types. Beyond this particular receptor, the publication reports: The amount of clinical and demographic metadata varied by source and participant and was provided uncurated.

TCRbeta CDR3 regions were amplified from genomic DNA using the immunoSEQ Assay, a bias-controlled multiplex PCR. Under the source paper's analysis protocol: Within the assay, amplification of reference gene primers was used to estimate how many nucleated cells each sample contained. Sequence reads were collapsed and filtered to measure the absolute abundance of every unique TCRbeta CDR3 rearrangement. For each sample, productive Simpson clonality was calculated as the square root of Simpson's diversity index across productive rearrangements. TCRdb re-hosts the immuneACCESS table, in-frame sequences only. Its copies lack some clones; in the studies checked, an unresolved V gene accounts for under half of them, and the cause for the rest is not known. The D gene and trimming were derived from the DNA, and the V and J assignments and clone size from that table. Across this sample there are just over 95,000 clones, with less than 95% seen only once. The top ten clonotypes cover 4% to 6% of the sample.

This sequence was found in a man between 50 and 59 years old with acute or convalescent COVID-19. The rearrangement combines TRBV7-8 with TRBJ2-7, and 7 junctional nucleotides match TRBD2. Sequenced sample: peripheral blood. The CDR3 has the sequence CASSPTGGGFEQYF. The bases read TGTGCCAGCAGCCCCACTGGGGGAGGGTTCGAGCAGTACTTC.